The entry below describes one TCR beta chain. Its antigen remains undetermined. The record has no base qualities; no much larger clone is one base away. One collaborating source in Seattle enrolled patients during active infection and followed them longitudinally through the course of disease. Whole blood was collected in K2EDTA tubes by collaborating institutions according to the institutions' own protocols. For TCRbeta analysis, collaborator samples were shipped as frozen whole blood, as isolated PBMCs, or as DNA extracted from either sample type. TCRbeta CDR3 regions were amplified from genomic DNA by means of the immunoSEQ Assay, a bias-controlled multiplex PCR. In the original analysis: Within the assay, amplification of reference gene primers was used to estimate how many nucleated cells each sample contained. Sequence reads were collapsed and filtered to measure the absolute abundance of every unique TCRbeta CDR3 rearrangement. Productive Simpson clonality was computed per sample as the square root of Simpson's diversity index over productive rearrangements. As stored in TCRdb, this immuneACCESS dataset retains in-frame rearrangements with V and J assigned. A fraction of the clones does not appear; measured against another copy, unresolved V genes explain less than half of the discrepancy, and the remainder lacks a known reason. That table is the source of V, J and clone size, and D and trimming were worked out from the DNA. The sample table lists roughly 340,000 clones, over 70% of them with a count of one. The ten largest clones represent about 6% of the sample.

The sample originates from a study of blood T cell repertoires in COVID-19 (dated by TCRdb to 2020 to 2021). Regarding the complete study: The collaborator samples originated in the United States, Italy and Spain and spanned the acute and convalescent phases of COVID-19. The repertoires were released in a freely available public database intended as a resource for research on the immune response to SARS-CoV-2. The dataset comprised deeply sampled blood TCRbeta repertoires from subjects exposed to, actively infected with, or recovered from COVID-19. Samples came from the ongoing ImmuneRACE study (first 160 participants) plus 1,254 subjects from 6 global collaborators. The material from the prospective study consisted of cDNA or gDNA derived from T cells, B-cell-depleted T cells, or PBMCs. The sample metadata nearly always contained a de-identified subject ID, COVID-19 status, age in years and sex. Where available, HLA class I and class II types were obtained from metadata supplied by the sample provider rather than from assay-based typing. Findings and caveats that apply to the study as a whole: Clinical and demographic metadata were provided uncurated, with the amount varying by source and participant.

Trimming removed 6 bases from V and 0 bases from J; the gene matches leave 11 bases unexplained. From cysteine to phenylalanine, the CDR3 is 18 amino acids long. Of all the DNA, just the CDR3 is kept, 54 bases in frame from base 1. CDR1 and CDR2 were assigned from the germline V gene (reference sequence) as MNHEY and SMNVEV. This sequence originates from a woman between 50 and 59 years old with COVID-19, enrolled during active disease. The sample taken for sequencing was peripheral blood. Recombination joined TRBV27 with TRBJ2-6; TRBD2 agrees with 7 junctional bases. The DNA sequence reads TGTGCCAGCAGCTATACTAGCGCTAGAAGCTCTGGGGCCAACGTCCTGACTTTC. Its protein is CASSYTSARSSGANVLTF.